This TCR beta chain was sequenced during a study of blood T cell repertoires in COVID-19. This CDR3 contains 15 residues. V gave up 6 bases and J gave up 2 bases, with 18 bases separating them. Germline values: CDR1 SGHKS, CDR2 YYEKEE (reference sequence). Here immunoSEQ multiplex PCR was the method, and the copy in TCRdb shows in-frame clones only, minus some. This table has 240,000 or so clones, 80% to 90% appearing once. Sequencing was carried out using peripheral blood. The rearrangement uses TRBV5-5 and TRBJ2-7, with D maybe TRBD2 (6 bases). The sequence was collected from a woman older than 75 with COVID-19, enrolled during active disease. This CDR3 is CASTLGPGETYEQYF. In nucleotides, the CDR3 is TGTGCCAGCACCCTCGGCCCGGGAGAAACCTACGAGCAGTACTTC. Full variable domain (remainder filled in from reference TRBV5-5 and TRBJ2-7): DAGVTQSPTHLIKTRGQQVTLRCSPISGHKSVSWYQQVLGQGPQFIFQYYEKEERGRGNFPDRFSARQFPNYSSELNVNALLLGDSALYLCASTLGPGETYEQYFGPGTRLTVT.